This T cell receptor (beta chain) was observed in a study of blood T cells in healthy people across ages. Study-level results: Long-lived donors had more naive CD4+ cells and higher diversity than aged donors.

In germline, CDR1 is DFQATT, CDR2 SNEGSKA (reference sequence). The CDR3 covers 13 residues. V shed 5 bases, J shed 9 bases, and the junction held 10 bases outside the gene matches. Samples each had at least 5.5 micrograms of total RNA extracted. With respect to this clonotype: Its cognate antigen is unknown.

A second PCR, run for roughly 7 to 12 cycles, used a sample-barcoded 5' primer plus a J-beta primer mix. TCRdb analysed the 5' RACE reads with MiXCR anew, one entry per CDR3 protein. The sample yields about 280,000 distinct CDR3 sequences, roughly 29% seen once. This TCR came from a woman in her 70s in good health. The genes are TRBV20-1 and TRBJ2-1, with TRBD2 matching 7 bases. The specimen was blood. CDR3 nucleotide sequence: TGCAGTGCTCCCCTCGCGGGAGTGAGTGAGCAGTTCTTC. Translating gives CSAPLAGVSEQFF.